This T cell receptor beta chain was identified in a study of beta chain features in type 1 diabetes. Findings and caveats of the study: In type 1 diabetes patients, VDJ junctions had fewer insertions; deletions at these junctions were more frequent.

The CDR3 sequence is 13 residues long. The trim removed 3 bases at V and 11 bases at J, leaving 7 bases unmatched. Germline-derived CDR1 and CDR2 are SGHDN and FVKESK. Every bit of the isolated RNA underwent reverse transcription, so sequencing read expressed TCRB transcripts. Sequencing used immunoSEQ multiplex PCR; TCRdb keeps in-frame clones, though not all of them. The table lists 350,000 or so clones, around 20% of them singletons. In its sample, this clone was seen a few times. The antigen remains unidentified. The sample taken for sequencing was naive CD4+ T cells from blood. The J gene is TRBJ1-1, the V gene TRBV14, with TRBD1 matching 9 bases. The clonotype comes from a woman in her late teens or twenties in good health. CDR3: CASSQGQGIWAFF. CDR3 sequence (DNA): TGTGCCAGCAGCCAGGGACAGGGCATCTGGGCTTTCTTT.